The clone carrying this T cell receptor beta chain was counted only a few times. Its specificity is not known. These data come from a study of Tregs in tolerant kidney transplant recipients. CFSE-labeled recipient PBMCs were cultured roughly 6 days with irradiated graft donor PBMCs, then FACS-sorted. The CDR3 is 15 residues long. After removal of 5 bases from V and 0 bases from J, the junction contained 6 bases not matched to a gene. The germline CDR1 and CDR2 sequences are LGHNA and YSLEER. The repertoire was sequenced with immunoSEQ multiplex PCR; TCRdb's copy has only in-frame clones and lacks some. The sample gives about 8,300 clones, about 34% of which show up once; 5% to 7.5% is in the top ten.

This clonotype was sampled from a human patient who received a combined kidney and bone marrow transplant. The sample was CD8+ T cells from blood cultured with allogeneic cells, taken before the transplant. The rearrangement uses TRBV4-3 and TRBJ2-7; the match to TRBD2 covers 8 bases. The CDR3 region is CASSSLAVSSYEQYF. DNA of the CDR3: TGCGCCAGCAGCTCACTAGCGGTGAGCTCCTACGAGCAGTACTTC.